This paragraph covers one T cell receptor (beta chain) sequence. Clones were read by immunoSEQ multiplex PCR, and TCRdb kept only the in-frame ones, dropping some. The sample consists of 45,000 to 60,000 clones, under 90% of them appearing once. The record originates from a study of T cell clonotyping in hematopoietic cell transplantation. Specified time point: recipient sample about 28 days before transplant, after cytoreduction. The J segment lost 1 base and the V segment lost 2 bases, leaving 6 bases of the junction unmatched. The CDR3 runs 18 residues. Per germline, CDR1 MNHNS and CDR2 SASEGT. The genes are TRBV6-1 and TRBJ2-2; 11 nucleotides match TRBD1. The sample in question was peripheral blood mononuclear cells, obtained before stem cell transplant. This clonotype was obtained from a man aged 55-75 years with biphenotypic leukemia. Some clones in this sample may be carry-over from other donors' samples. CDR3 nucleotide sequence: TGTGCCAGCAGTGAATGGACAGGGGGCGTAGGGAACACCGGGGAGCTGTTTTTT. Translated, it gives CASSEWTGGVGNTGELFF.